This entry features one TCR beta chain sequence. What it recognizes is unknown. These data come from a study of T cell responses to AZD1222 COVID-19 vaccine. TCRdb keeps only in-frame clones here, not all; method: immunoSEQ multiplex PCR. The sample consists of around 99,000 clones, approximately 90% of them appearing once. CDR3 length equals 15 residues. CDR1 is MGHDK and CDR2 is SYGVNS in the germline V gene. With 10 bases removed from V and 2 bases from J, the gap between germline ends came to 20 bases. General study results and limits: Repertoire sampling happened only post peak T cell response. Vaccination with two AZD1222 doses was followed by a rise in Spike-specific TCR breadth and depth. Females outnumbered males among donors, who were mostly white British; clonal diversity was possibly underestimated. Only a handful of AZD1222 recipients, several in all, had baseline seropositivity.

The sequencing here drew on peripheral blood, taken on day 0 of AZD1222 vaccination. This receptor was taken from an adult in good health. The rearrangement uses TRBV25-1 and TRBJ1-2; D unclear. The CDR3 DNA reads as TGTGCCACCCTGGGTCTTCTTACAGAAAACTATGGCTACACCTTC. Translating it yields CATLGLLTENYGYTF.